These 32 T cell receptor beta chains were all obtained from the same sample, sequenced in a study of blood T cell repertoires in COVID-19. Assay used: immunoSEQ multiplex PCR; TCRdb lists only in-frame clones, some missing. This table has about 310,000 clones, roughly 89% appearing once. The source material was peripheral blood. These TCRs come from a woman in her thirties or forties with COVID-19, enrolled during active disease.

The chain uses TRBV7-2 and TRBJ1-1, with a tentative D call TRBD1 (5 bases). CDR3 length: 17 amino acids. Trimming took 1 base from V and 1 from J, leaving 16 bases between them. Germline CDR1 and CDR2: SGHTA and FQGNSA. The CDR3 bases are TGTGCCAGCAGCTTAGTCAGGGTGTCTTTAGGGAACACTGAAGCTTTCTTT. Protein product: CASSLVRVSLGNTEAFF.

This chain joins TRBV28 and TRBJ2-1; D ambiguous. Trimming shortened V by 2 bases and J by 12 bases, and 14 bases separated the two germline ends. The CDR3 is 13 residues long. Germline CDR1 and CDR2: MDHEN and SYDVKM. The CDR3 spells CASSLTSQSRQFF. The CDR3 DNA reads TGTGCCAGCAGTTTAACGTCACAGAGTCGGCAGTTCTTC.

This chain uses TRBV4-3 with TRBJ1-1; D remains ambiguous. Germline V gene lookup returns CDR1 LGHNA and CDR2 YSLEER. The ends were cut back, 0 bases at V and 5 bases at J, with 13 bases in the middle. The CDR3 has 15 amino acids. CDR3 nucleotide sequence: TGCGCCAGCAGCCAAGAACTGGTAATACTGACTGAAGCTTTCTTT. This encodes CASSQELVILTEAFF.

The J gene is TRBJ1-2, the V gene TRBV5-1; a weak D match, TRBD1 (5 bases). Trimming cost V 2 bases and J 3 bases, with 8 bases left between them. The CDR3 loop spans 13 amino acids. Germline assignment: CDR1 SGHRS and CDR2 YFSETQ. CDR3 protein: CASSFGGDYGYTF. The CDR3 DNA is TGCGCCAGCAGCTTTGGAGGGGACTATGGCTACACCTTC. Based on the CDR3 plus reference TRBV5-1 and TRBJ1-2, the full variable domain is KAGVTQTPRYLIKTRGQQVTLSCSPISGHRSVSWYQQTPGQGLQFLFEYFSETQRNKGNFPGRFSGRQFSNSRSEMNVSTLELGDSALYLCASSFGGDYGYTFGSGTRLTVV.

This clone has a single count. J is TRBJ1-2 and V is TRBV2; no firm D call. Per germline, CDR1 SNHLY and CDR2 FYNNEI. The CDR3 contains 14 residues. Between the trimmed V and J ends, which lost 7 bases and 2 bases, there was a span of 14 bases. The CDR3 DNA follows: TGTGCCAGCACCATAGCCGTAGTGAACTATGGCTACACCTTC. The encoded protein is CASTIAVVNYGYTF. Based on the CDR3 plus reference TRBV2 and TRBJ1-2, the full variable domain is EPEVTQTPSHQVTQMGQEVILRCVPISNHLYFYWYRQILGQKVEFLVSFYNNEISEKSEIFDDQFSVERPDGSNFTLKIRSTKLEDSAMYFCASTIAVVNYGYTFGSGTRLTVV.

The genes are TRBV27 and TRBJ2-6; a possible D gene is TRBD1 (6 bases). Trimming took 5 bases from V and 3 from J, leaving 20 bases between them. This CDR3 region has 18 residues. Germline CDR1 is MNHEY and CDR2 is SMNVEV (reference sequence). The CDR3 loop is CASSPKTGFLGGANVLTF. Here the CDR3 DNA reads TGTGCCAGCAGTCCGAAAACAGGGTTCTTAGGTGGGGCCAACGTCCTGACTTTC.

CDR3 in DNA: TGTGCCAGCAGTTTGGGAGGTACTTACGAGCAGTACTTC. Protein sequence: CASSLGGTYEQYF. The chain joins TRBV28 to TRBJ2-7; D perhaps matches TRBD2 (6 bases). Germline V gene lookup returns CDR1 MDHEN and CDR2 SYDVKM. CDR3 length: 13 amino acids. Trimming pared 3 bases from V and 4 bases from J, leaving 10 bases between.

In its sample, this clone was seen once. V gene TRBV5-6 combines with J gene TRBJ1-3; D is uncertain. V was shortened by 4 bases and J by 2 bases, with 13 bases between the two germline ends. Germline CDR1 reads SGHDT; CDR2 reads YYEEEE. This CDR3 region has 15 residues. The CDR3 nucleotides are TGTGCCAGCAGCCGATCTGTACATACTGGAAACACCATATATTTT. Protein product: CASSRSVHTGNTIYF.

This clone was seen a single time. The chain carries TRBV6-5 and TRBJ1-2; D is unresolved. V was clipped by 6 bases and J by 8 bases, with 19 bases between them. CDR1 and CDR2 from the germline V gene are MNHEY and SVGAGI. The CDR3 is 14 residues long. This CDR3 reads CASRSSGIGGGYTF. The DNA for the CDR3 is TGTGCCAGCAGGAGTTCCGGGATCGGAGGAGGCTACACCTTC.

This clone appeared a single time. The chain recombines TRBV19 with TRBJ1-5, with 12 bases identical to TRBD1. Unmatched junction bases numbered 5, after V lost 5 bases and J lost 3 bases. The CDR3 contains 16 residues. CDR1 and CDR2 from the germline V gene are LNHDA and SQIVND (reference sequence). CDR3 sequence: CASSRGTGGFNQPQHF. Written as DNA, the CDR3 is TGTGCCAGTAGTCGCGGGACAGGGGGCTTCAATCAGCCCCAGCATTTT.

DNA for the CDR3: TGTGCCAGCTCAATTACCTCAGGGGGCCAGAGCAATCAGCCCCAGCATTTT. Its protein product is CASSITSGGQSNQPQHF. V is TRBV18 and J is TRBJ1-5; 8 bases map to TRBD1. The CDR3 extends over 17 amino acids. Germline CDR1 KGHSH, CDR2 LQKENI. The V gene end was trimmed by 5 bases and the J gene end by 1 base; junction bases not matched to a gene: 10.

V gene TRBV30 combines with J gene TRBJ2-7; 11 bases agree with TRBD2. V was clipped by 3 bases and J by 2 bases; unmatched bases: 0. The CDR3 totals 13 residues. Germline CDR1 reads GTSNPN; CDR2 reads SVGIG (reference sequence). CDR3 amino acids: CAWRTSGTYEQYF. Written as DNA, the CDR3 is TGTGCCTGGAGGACTAGCGGGACCTACGAGCAGTACTTC.

The V call is TRBV7-3, the J call TRBJ2-2; D gene ambiguous. The germline V gene encodes CDR1 SGHTA and CDR2 FQGTGA. Trimming shortened V by 6 bases and J by 2 bases, and 7 bases separated the two germline ends. The CDR3 sequence is 13 residues long. CDR3: CASRGHNTGELFF. For the CDR3, the DNA is TGTGCCAGCAGGGGCCACAACACCGGGGAGCTGTTTTTT.

CDR3 sequence reads: CASSVATGPTEETQYF. The CDR3 DNA sequence: TGTGCCAGCAGCGTAGCTACCGGCCCTACGGAGGAGACCCAGTACTTC. This rearrangement joins TRBV9 to TRBJ2-5; D remains ambiguous. The CDR3 spans 16 residues. V lost 0 bases and J 5 bases, leaving 17 bases between the germline ends. Germline values: CDR1 SGDLS, CDR2 YYNGEE.

The V call is TRBV15, the J call TRBJ1-4, with 7 bases identical to TRBD1. J gave up 4 bases and V 1 base, and 6 bases lay outside the gene matches. This CDR3 has 16 amino acids. The germline V gene has CDR1 LNHNV and CDR2 YYDKDF (reference sequence). This CDR3 is CATSRARDSLNEKLFF. CDR3 sequence (DNA): TGTGCCACCAGCAGAGCCCGGGACAGCCTTAATGAAAAACTGTTTTTT. The full variable domain, in which reference TRBV15 and TRBJ1-4 provide the parts outside the CDR3, is DAMVIQNPRYQVTQFGKPVTLSCSQTLNHNVMYWYQQKSSQAPKLLFHYYDKDFNNEADTPDNFQSRRPNTSFCFLDIRSPGLGDTAMYLCATSRARDSLNEKLFFGSGTQLSVL.

The chain uses TRBV27 and TRBJ1-1; the D gene is possibly TRBD1 (5 bases). The germline V and J ends were trimmed by 4 bases and 10 bases, with 16 bases remaining between them. The CDR3 totals 13 residues. Germline lookup yields CDR1 MNHEY and CDR2 SMNVEV (reference sequence). The CDR3 coding sequence is TGTGCCAGCAGTTCTCGGCAGGGAGGAATAGCTTTCTTT. Translated: CASSSRQGGIAFF.

The chain couples TRBV27 to TRBJ2-5; no reliable D call. This CDR3 is 12 amino acids long. Germline V lookup: CDR1 MNHEY, CDR2 SMNVEV (reference sequence). Trimming removed 2 bases at V and 10 bases at J, with 11 bases between. The DNA for the CDR3 is TGTGCCAGCAGTTTAGTCGGTGGAGACCAGTACTTC. Residues: CASSLVGGDQYF.

The chain joins TRBV5-5 to TRBJ1-6; D unresolved. The CDR3 has 15 amino acids. The ends were cut back, 0 bases at V and 7 bases at J, with 11 bases in the middle. From germline, CDR1 is SGHKS and CDR2 YYEKEE (reference sequence). This CDR3 is CASSLVPGGNSPLHF. As DNA, the CDR3 is TGTGCCAGCAGCTTGGTGCCAGGTGGGAATTCACCCCTCCACTTT. The full variable domain, completed using reference TRBV5-5 and TRBJ1-6, is DAGVTQSPTHLIKTRGQQVTLRCSPISGHKSVSWYQQVLGQGPQFIFQYYEKEERGRGNFPDRFSARQFPNYSSELNVNALLLGDSALYLCASSLVPGGNSPLHFGNGTRLTVT.

The chain joins TRBV29-1 to TRBJ1-2; D possibly corresponds to TRBD1 (6 bases). V was clipped by 6 bases and J by 4 bases, with 12 bases between them. The CDR3 runs 12 residues. Looked up from germline, CDR1 is SQVTM and CDR2 is ANQGSEA. The CDR3 here is CSVRTDSYGYTF. The CDR3 DNA follows: TGCAGCGTCCGAACGGACAGCTATGGCTACACCTTC.

This sequence joins TRBV27 and TRBJ1-2; 10 bases are a match to TRBD1. CDR1 is MNHEY and CDR2 is SMNVEV in the germline V gene (reference sequence). With V trimmed by 6 bases and J by 5 bases, 6 bases remained unmatched. The CDR3 length is 14 residues. The CDR3 DNA sequence: TGTGCCAGCAGCCGAAGACAGGGGGCTTATGGCTACACCTTC. Protein product: CASSRRQGAYGYTF.

The V and J genes are TRBV7-6 and TRBJ1-4; 8 nucleotides agree with TRBD1. CDR3 length: 15 residues. Per germline, CDR1 SGHVS and CDR2 FNYEAQ. Trimming took 5 bases from V and 4 from J; bases not matched to a gene: 6. The CDR3 bases are TGTGCCAGCAGCCCGACAGGGGTCGGTAATGAAAAACTGTTTTTT. The encoded protein is CASSPTGVGNEKLFF.

The chain joins TRBV18 to TRBJ1-1; D is perhaps TRBD1 (5 bases). Trimming cost V 0 bases and J 2 bases, with 16 bases left between them. The CDR3 consists of 17 residues. Germline V gives CDR1 KGHSH, CDR2 LQKENI. CDR3 region: CASSPPRGGVRNTEAFF. For the CDR3, the DNA is TGTGCCAGCTCACCACCCCGGGGGGGGGTGAGAAACACTGAAGCTTTCTTT.

The rearrangement uses TRBV19 and TRBJ2-6; 7 nucleotides align to TRBD1. J gave up 2 bases and V 2 bases, and 9 bases lay outside the gene matches. This CDR3 has 18 amino acids. Germline V CDR1 and CDR2: LNHDA, SQIVND (reference sequence). The CDR3 DNA follows: TGTGCCAGTAGTATAAAGGGACAGACCTCACCTGGGGCCAACGTCCTGACTTTC. This translates into CASSIKGQTSPGANVLTF.

This clone has a single count. The gene calls are TRBV7-8 and TRBJ1-5; TRBD1 matches 10 bases. Germline-derived CDR1 and CDR2 are SGHVS and FQNEAQ. This CDR3 has 15 residues. J was trimmed by 4 bases and V by 5 bases; bases with no gene match: 5. CDR3 loop: CASSKTGQGNQPQHF. DNA of the CDR3: TGTGCCAGCAGCAAAACGGGACAGGGGAATCAGCCCCAGCATTTT.

The chain is built from TRBV28 and TRBJ2-7, with 7 bases lining up with TRBD2. Germline V lookup: CDR1 MDHEN, CDR2 SYDVKM. The CDR3 covers 14 residues. The ends lost 6 bases at V and 2 bases at J; junction bases unmatched: 7. The DNA of the CDR3 is TGTGCCAGCAGCCCTAATGGACTAGCCTACGAGCAGTACTTC. Translating gives CASSPNGLAYEQYF.

The chain couples TRBV5-1 to TRBJ1-1, with TRBD1 identical over 8 bases. This CDR3 spans 14 amino acids. The V and J ends lost 3 bases and 0 bases, in that order; junction bases with no gene match: 1. Germline CDR1 SGHRS, CDR2 YFSETQ. In nucleotides, the CDR3 is TGCGCCAGCAGCTGGGACAGGATGAACACTGAAGCTTTCTTT. It is translated as CASSWDRMNTEAFF.

The chain uses TRBV18 and TRBJ1-4; 10 positions match TRBD1. The germline V gene encodes CDR1 KGHSH and CDR2 LQKENI. This CDR3 has 16 amino acids. V lost 8 bases to trimming and J lost 0 bases; unmatched junction nucleotides: 6. In DNA, the CDR3 is TGTGCCAGCCGGAGACAGGGGGCATCAACTAATGAAAAACTGTTTTTT. This codes for CASRRQGASTNEKLFF. The full variable domain, in which reference TRBV18 and TRBJ1-4 provide the parts outside the CDR3, is NAGVMQNPRHLVRRRGQEARLRCSPMKGHSHVYWYRQLPEEGLKFMVYLQKENIIDESGMPKERFSAEFPKEGPSILRIQQVVRGDSAAYFCASRRQGASTNEKLFFGSGTQLSVL.

The rearrangement uses TRBV6-4 and TRBJ2-5, with 10 bases aligning to TRBD2. The CDR3 totals 19 residues. Looked up from germline, CDR1 is MRHNA and CDR2 is SNTAGT. The trim removed 2 bases at V and 4 bases at J, leaving 16 bases unmatched. CDR3 coding DNA: TGTGCCAGCAGTGACCGAGGGGCTAGCGGGAGTTTATGGAGAGAGACCCAGTACTTC. Protein product: CASSDRGASGSLWRETQYF.

This sequence joins TRBV9 and TRBJ2-1, with 8 bases fitting TRBD2. The CDR3 extends over 16 amino acids. Germline values: CDR1 SGDLS, CDR2 YYNGEE. V lost 3 bases, J lost 9 bases, and 14 bases stayed unmatched. CDR3 bases: TGTGCCAGCAGCGGGACCGTCCGGGGGGGCCGGCTTGAGCAGTTCTTC. Its protein is CASSGTVRGGRLEQFF. The full variable domain, in which reference TRBV9 and TRBJ2-1 provide the parts outside the CDR3, is DSGVTQTPKHLITATGQRVTLRCSPRSGDLSVYWYQQSLDQGLQFLIQYYNGEERAKGNILERFSAQQFPDLHSELNLSSLELGDSALYFCASSGTVRGGRLEQFFGPGTRLTVL.

This sequence joins TRBV19 and TRBJ2-2; possible D gene TRBD2, 5 bases. The CDR3 runs 14 residues. Germline lookup yields CDR1 LNHDA and CDR2 SQIVND (reference sequence). V lost 7 bases and J 3 bases, leaving 12 bases between the germline ends. CDR3 coding DNA: TGTGCCAGTAATCACGGGATCTACACCGGGGAGCTGTTTTTT. Its protein product is CASNHGIYTGELFF. The whole variable domain, remainder taken from reference TRBV19 and TRBJ2-2, is DGGITQSPKYLFRKEGQNVTLSCEQNLNHDAMYWYRQDPGQGLRLIYYSQIVNDFQKGDIAEGYSVSREKKESFPLTVTSAQKNPTAFYLCASNHGIYTGELFFGEGSRLTVL.

V gene TRBV4-3 combines with J gene TRBJ1-4; D uncertain. CDR1 is LGHNA and CDR2 is YSLEER in the germline V gene. The CDR3 covers 15 residues. V was shortened by 1 base and J by 0 bases, with 6 bases between the two germline ends. The CDR3 nucleotides are TGCGCCAGCAGCCAAGCACCTACAACTAATGAAAAACTGTTTTTT. Amino acid sequence: CASSQAPTTNEKLFF.

V is TRBV28 and J is TRBJ1-1; D may be TRBD1 (6 bases). Germline values: CDR1 MDHEN, CDR2 SYDVKM. The V end lost 3 bases, the J end lost 0 bases, and 17 bases lay between the germline ends. This CDR3 is built from 17 residues. In DNA, the CDR3 is TGTGCCAGCAGTTTCCCTTACAGGGAGCCCATGAACACTGAAGCTTTCTTT. Translation: CASSFPYREPMNTEAFF.